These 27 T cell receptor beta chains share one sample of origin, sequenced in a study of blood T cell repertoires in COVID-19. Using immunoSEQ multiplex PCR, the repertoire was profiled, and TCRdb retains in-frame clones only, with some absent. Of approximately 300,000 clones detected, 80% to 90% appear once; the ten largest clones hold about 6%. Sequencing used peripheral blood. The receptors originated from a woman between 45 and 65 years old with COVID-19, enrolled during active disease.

Here the CDR3 DNA reads TGTGCCAGTAGTGACAGGGGCACCAACTATGAAAAACTGTTTTTT. Amino acids: CASSDRGTNYEKLFF. The genes are TRBV19 and TRBJ1-4; 8 bases match TRBD1. Looked up from germline, CDR1 is LNHDA and CDR2 is SQIVND (reference sequence). The CDR3 covers 15 residues. Trimming at V came to 5 bases and at J to 6 bases, leaving 8 bases not matched to a gene.

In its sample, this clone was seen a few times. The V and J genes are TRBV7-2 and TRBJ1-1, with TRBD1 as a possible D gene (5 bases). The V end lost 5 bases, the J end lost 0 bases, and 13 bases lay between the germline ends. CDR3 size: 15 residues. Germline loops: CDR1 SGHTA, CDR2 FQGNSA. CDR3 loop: CASSQQTAMNTEAFF. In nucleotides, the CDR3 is TGTGCCAGCAGCCAACAGACAGCAATGAACACTGAAGCTTTCTTT.

CDR3 DNA sequence: TGTGCCAGCAGCCAGGGGGCTCTCAATCAGCCCCAGCATTTT. It specifies CASSQGALNQPQHF. This chain joins TRBV3-1 (or the pseudogene TRBV3-2) and TRBJ1-5, with D maybe TRBD1 (6 bases). The germline gives CDR1 LGHDT, CDR2 YNNKEL (reference sequence). V shed 3 bases and J shed 3 bases, with 9 bases lying between them. There are 14 residues in the CDR3.

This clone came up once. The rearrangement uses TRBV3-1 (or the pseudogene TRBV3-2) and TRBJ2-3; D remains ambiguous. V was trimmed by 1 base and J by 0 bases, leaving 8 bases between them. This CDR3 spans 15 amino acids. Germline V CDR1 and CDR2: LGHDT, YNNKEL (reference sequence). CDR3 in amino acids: CASSQGWQSTDTQYF. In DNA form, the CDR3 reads TGTGCCAGCAGCCAAGGATGGCAGAGCACAGATACGCAGTATTTT.

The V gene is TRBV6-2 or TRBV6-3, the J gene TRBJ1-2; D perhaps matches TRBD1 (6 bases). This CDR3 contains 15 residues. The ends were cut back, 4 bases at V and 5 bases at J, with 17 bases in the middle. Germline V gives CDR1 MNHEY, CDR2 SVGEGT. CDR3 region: CASSSDSFSLYGYTF. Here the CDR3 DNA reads TGTGCCAGCAGTTCGGACAGTTTTAGTCTATATGGCTACACCTTC.

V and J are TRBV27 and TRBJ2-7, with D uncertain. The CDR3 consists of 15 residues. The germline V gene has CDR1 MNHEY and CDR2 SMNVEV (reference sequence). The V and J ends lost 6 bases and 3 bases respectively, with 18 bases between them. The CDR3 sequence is CASSQRAPRIYEQYF. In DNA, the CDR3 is TGTGCCAGCAGCCAAAGAGCCCCCCGTATCTACGAGCAGTACTTC.

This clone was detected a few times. For the CDR3, the DNA is TGTGCCAGCAGTGTCCCGGGTGGAGTACAAGATTCACCCCTCCACTTT. Translating gives CASSVPGGVQDSPLHF. The rearrangement uses TRBV2 and TRBJ1-6; no firm D call. The CDR3 runs 16 residues. Germline lookup yields CDR1 SNHLY and CDR2 FYNNEI. V was clipped by 4 bases and J by 8 bases, with 18 bases between them.

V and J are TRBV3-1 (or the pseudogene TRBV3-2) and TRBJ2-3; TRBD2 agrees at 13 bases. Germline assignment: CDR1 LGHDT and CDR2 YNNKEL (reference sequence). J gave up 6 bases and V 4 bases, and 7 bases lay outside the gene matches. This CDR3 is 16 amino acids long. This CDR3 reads CASSPRTSGSFDTQYF. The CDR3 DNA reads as TGTGCCAGCAGCCCCCGGACTAGCGGGAGTTTTGATACGCAGTATTTT.

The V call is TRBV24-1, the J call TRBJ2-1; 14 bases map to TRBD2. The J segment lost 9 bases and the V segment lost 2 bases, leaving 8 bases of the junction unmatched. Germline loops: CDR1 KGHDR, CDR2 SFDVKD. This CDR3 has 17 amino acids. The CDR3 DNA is TGTGCCACCAGTGATTCTATGACTAGCGGGAGGGCCGGTGAGCAGTTCTTC. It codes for CATSDSMTSGRAGEQFF.

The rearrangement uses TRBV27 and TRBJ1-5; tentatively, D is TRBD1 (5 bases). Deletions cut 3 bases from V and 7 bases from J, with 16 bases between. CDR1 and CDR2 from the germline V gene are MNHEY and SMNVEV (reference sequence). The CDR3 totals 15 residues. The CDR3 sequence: CASSFDRGDRQPQHF. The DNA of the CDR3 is TGTGCCAGCAGTTTTGATCGGGGGGACCGGCAGCCCCAGCATTTT.

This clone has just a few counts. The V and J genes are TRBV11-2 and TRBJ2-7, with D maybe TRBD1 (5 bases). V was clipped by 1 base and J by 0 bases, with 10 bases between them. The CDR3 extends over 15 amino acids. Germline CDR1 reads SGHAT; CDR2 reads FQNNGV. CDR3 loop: CASSLVGRYSYEQYF. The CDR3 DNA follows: TGTGCCAGCAGCTTAGTGGGGCGGTACTCCTACGAGCAGTACTTC.

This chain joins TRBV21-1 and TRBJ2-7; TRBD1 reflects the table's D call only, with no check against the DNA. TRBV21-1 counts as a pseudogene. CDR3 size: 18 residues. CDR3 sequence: CASSKGRWVGTGGYEQYF. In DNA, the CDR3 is TGTGCCAGCAGCAAGGGGAGGTGGGTGGGGACAGGGGGCTACGAGCAGTACTTC.

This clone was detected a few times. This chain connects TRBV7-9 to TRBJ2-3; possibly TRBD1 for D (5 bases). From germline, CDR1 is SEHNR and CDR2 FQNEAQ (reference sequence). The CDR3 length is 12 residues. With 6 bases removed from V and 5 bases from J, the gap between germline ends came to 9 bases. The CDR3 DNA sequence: TGTGCCAGCAGTTCAGGGTTAGATACGCAGTATTTT. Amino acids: CASSSGLDTQYF.

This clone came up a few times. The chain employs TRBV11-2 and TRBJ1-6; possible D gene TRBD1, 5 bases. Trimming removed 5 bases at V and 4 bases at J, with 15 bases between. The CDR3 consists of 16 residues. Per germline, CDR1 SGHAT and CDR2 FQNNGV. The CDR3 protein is CASSLARAGYNSPLHF. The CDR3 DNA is TGTGCCAGCAGCCTAGCTCGGGCAGGGTATAATTCACCCCTCCACTTT.

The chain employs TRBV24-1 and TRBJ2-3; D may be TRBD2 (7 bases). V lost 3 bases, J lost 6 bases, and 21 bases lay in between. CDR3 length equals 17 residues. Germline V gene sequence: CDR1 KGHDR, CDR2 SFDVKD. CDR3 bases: TGTGCCACCAGTGATCGGAGGGGGAGGGCCTTAGTGGATACGCAGTATTTT. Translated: CATSDRRGRALVDTQYF.

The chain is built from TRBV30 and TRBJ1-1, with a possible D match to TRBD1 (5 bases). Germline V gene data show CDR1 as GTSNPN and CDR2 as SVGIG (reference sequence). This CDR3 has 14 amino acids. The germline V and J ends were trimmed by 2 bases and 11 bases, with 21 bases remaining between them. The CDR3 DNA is TGTGCCTGGAGTAAAGGGTCGGGGGTTGTGGGGGCTTTCTTT. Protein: CAWSKGSGVVGAFF.

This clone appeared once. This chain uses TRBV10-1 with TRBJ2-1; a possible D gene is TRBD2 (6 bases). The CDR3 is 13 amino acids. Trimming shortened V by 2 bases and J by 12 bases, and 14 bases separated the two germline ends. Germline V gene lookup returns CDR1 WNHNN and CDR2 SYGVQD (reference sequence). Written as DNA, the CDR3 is TGCGCCAGCAGTGAGCCCCATAAGGAGGGGCAGTTCTTC. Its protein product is CASSEPHKEGQFF.

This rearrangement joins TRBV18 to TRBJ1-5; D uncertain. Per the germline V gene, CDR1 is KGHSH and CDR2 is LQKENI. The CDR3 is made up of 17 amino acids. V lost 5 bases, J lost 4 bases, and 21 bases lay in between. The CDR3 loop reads CASSSDPGGGLNQPQHF. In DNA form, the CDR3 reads TGTGCCAGCTCATCAGATCCTGGCGGTGGATTGAATCAGCCCCAGCATTTT.

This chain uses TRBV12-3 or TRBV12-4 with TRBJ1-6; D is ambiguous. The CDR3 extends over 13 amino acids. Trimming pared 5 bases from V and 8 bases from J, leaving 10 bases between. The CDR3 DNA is TGTGCCAGCAGTCGCGGGAGTGATTCACCCCTCCACTTT. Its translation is CASSRGSDSPLHF.

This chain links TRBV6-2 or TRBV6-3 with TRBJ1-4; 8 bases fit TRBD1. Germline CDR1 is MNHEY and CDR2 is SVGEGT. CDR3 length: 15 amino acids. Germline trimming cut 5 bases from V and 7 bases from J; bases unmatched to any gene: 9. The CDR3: CASSADRVRSEKLFF. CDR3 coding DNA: TGTGCCAGCAGTGCGGACAGGGTTCGCAGTGAAAAACTGTTTTTT.

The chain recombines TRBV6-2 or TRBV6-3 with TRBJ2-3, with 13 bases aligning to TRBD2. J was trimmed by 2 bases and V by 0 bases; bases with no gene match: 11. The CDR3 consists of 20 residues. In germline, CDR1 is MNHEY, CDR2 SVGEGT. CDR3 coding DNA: TGTGCCAGCAGTTACTCTTCGACTAGCGGGAGGTTCCACTCCACAGATACGCAGTATTTT. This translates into CASSYSSTSGRFHSTDTQYF.

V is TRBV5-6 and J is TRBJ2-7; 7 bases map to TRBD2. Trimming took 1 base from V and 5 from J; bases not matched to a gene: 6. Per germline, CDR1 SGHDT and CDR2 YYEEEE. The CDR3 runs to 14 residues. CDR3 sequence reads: CASSLRGDGDEQYF. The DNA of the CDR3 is TGTGCCAGCAGCTTGCGGGGGGACGGGGACGAGCAGTACTTC.

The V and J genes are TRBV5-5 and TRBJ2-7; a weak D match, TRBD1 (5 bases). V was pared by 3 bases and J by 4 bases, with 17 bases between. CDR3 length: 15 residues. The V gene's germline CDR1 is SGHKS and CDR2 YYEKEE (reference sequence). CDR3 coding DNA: TGTGCCAGCAGCTATAGACAGAGTTCATGGTACGAGCAGTACTTC. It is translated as CASSYRQSSWYEQYF.

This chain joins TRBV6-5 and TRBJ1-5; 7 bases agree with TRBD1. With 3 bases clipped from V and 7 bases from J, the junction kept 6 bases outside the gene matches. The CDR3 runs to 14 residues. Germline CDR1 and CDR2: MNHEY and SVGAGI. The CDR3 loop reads CASSYRQGPQPQHF. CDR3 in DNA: TGTGCCAGCAGTTATCGACAGGGTCCCCAGCCCCAGCATTTT.

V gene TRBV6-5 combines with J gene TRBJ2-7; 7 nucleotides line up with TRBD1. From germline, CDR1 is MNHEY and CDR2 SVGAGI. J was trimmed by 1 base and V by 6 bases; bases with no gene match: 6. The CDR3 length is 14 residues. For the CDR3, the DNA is TGTGCCAGCAGGACAGGGCTCGGATCCTACGAGCAGTACTTC. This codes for CASRTGLGSYEQYF.

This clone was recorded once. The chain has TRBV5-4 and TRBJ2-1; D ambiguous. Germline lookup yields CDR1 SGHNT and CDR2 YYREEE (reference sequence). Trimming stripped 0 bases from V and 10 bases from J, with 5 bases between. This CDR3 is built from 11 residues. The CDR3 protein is CASSLAVEQFF. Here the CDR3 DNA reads TGTGCCAGCAGCTTGGCCGTGGAGCAGTTCTTC.

CDR3 coding DNA: TGTGCCTGGAGTATCTCAGACAGGCTAAATGAAAAACTGTTTTTT. Amino acids: CAWSISDRLNEKLFF. The chain is built from TRBV30 and TRBJ1-4; the D gene is possibly TRBD1 (6 bases). The CDR3 extends over 15 amino acids. Per the germline V gene, CDR1 is GTSNPN and CDR2 is SVGIG (reference sequence). V was clipped by 2 bases and J by 5 bases, with 15 bases between them.